This record looks at one T cell receptor beta chain sequence and its context. Antigen: not known. This entry is derived from a study of cytomegalovirus exposure and HLA in healthy donors. It was with 60 Vbeta and 13 Jbeta primers that the PCR ran. The data were produced by immunoSEQ multiplex PCR, yet TCRdb's version contains in-frame clones alone and is incomplete. The sample comprises over 150,000 clones, about 69% of which are singletons, and over 2.5% rests with the top ten. Points from the study as a whole: An analysis was carried out later, and it reportedly showed fewer N-insertions in an Asian-associated ancestry cluster than the roughly 700-donor mean.

The sequencing sample was made of PBMCs. This TCR derives from a male donor in good health and CMV-seronegative.

CDR3 loop: CATSGRGVAGGGDTQYF. The CDR3 DNA sequence: TGTGCCACCAGCGGGAGGGGGGTAGCGGGAGGGGGAGATACGCAGTATTTT. This chain uses TRBV15 with TRBJ2-3; 11 nucleotides agree with TRBD2. V trimming: 5 bases; J trimming: 5 bases; junction bases outside the gene matches: 12. The CDR3 has 17 residues. Per germline, CDR1 LNHNV and CDR2 YYDKDF (reference sequence). Combining the CDR3 with reference TRBV15 and TRBJ2-3 gives the whole variable domain DAMVIQNPRYQVTQFGKPVTLSCSQTLNHNVMYWYQQKSSQAPKLLFHYYDKDFNNEADTPDNFQSRRPNTSFCFLDIRSPGLGDTAMYLCATSGRGVAGGGDTQYFGPGTRLTVL.